This TCR beta chain was identified during a study of chemoradiotherapy in HPV16-positive cancers. Study-wide points: Candidate HPV-specific clones and E7-related TCR motifs grew in tumor during treatment.

Repertoires were sampled repeatedly during chemoradiotherapy. As to this clone: Its target is not known.

The method was immunoSEQ multiplex PCR; TCRdb's version includes in-frame clones alone and lacks a portion of them. Of 3,200 or so clones detected, 80% to 90% appear once; the ten largest clones hold roughly 3.3%. The material was tumor tissue, obtained from a patient who underwent chemoradiotherapy. This TCR derives from a human donor with HPV-associated anogenital cancer.

DNA for the CDR3: TGTGCCAGCAGCTTGGGGGGGACAGGGGGAAACATTCAGTACTTC. This encodes CASSLGGTGGNIQYF. The chain carries TRBV5-4 and TRBJ2-4; TRBD1 matches at 11 bases. With V trimmed by 0 bases and J by 6 bases, 2 bases remained unmatched. This CDR3 region has 15 residues. Germline CDR1 and CDR2: SGHNT and YYREEE (reference sequence).